This TCR beta chain stems from a study of cytomegalovirus exposure and HLA in healthy donors. Whole-study context: Most genotyped donors, 81% of some 400, had Caucasian-associated genetic ancestry.

V dropped 0 bases and J dropped 7 bases, with 16 bases sitting between them. The CDR3 consists of 16 residues. The germline CDR1 and CDR2 sequences are LNHNV and YYDKDF (reference sequence). The PCR used 60 Vbeta and 13 Jbeta primers. Data came from immunoSEQ multiplex PCR; TCRdb stores just in-frame clones and leaves some out. This sample has about 180,000 clones; approximately 79% occur once, and the top ten carry about 6.4%. Study conclusions and caveats: Solely CMV serostatus was available to characterize immune exposure.

Comment on this clone: No antigen is known for it.

The clonotype comes from a man between 40 and 49 years old in good health and CMV-seropositive. The source material was PBMCs. The chain links TRBV15 to TRBJ1-5; D remains unclear. CDR3 sequence reads: CATSRDVDAGGQPQHF. CDR3 coding DNA: TGTGCCACCAGCAGAGATGTGGACGCAGGAGGACAGCCCCAGCATTTT.